This TCR beta chain stems from a study of response to subunit inactivated influenza vaccine. Findings and limits, study-wide: Authors suggested each seasonal influenza vaccination recruits few new T cells.

V shed 0 bases and J shed 3 bases, with 9 bases lying between them. The CDR3 runs 14 residues. CDR1 is SGHRS, CDR2 YFSETQ, per germline. TCRdb reprocessed the RT-PCR reads with MiXCR, giving one entry per CDR3 protein. The data show approximately 160,000 distinct CDR3 sequences, over 8.5% seen once. This clonotype was seen many times. What it recognizes is unknown. Sequencing was performed on CD8+ T cells sorted from PBMCs, taken roughly 24 months after vaccination. V gene TRBV5-1 combines with J gene TRBJ1-1; D possibly corresponds to TRBD1 (5 bases). This receptor was obtained from a man between 50 and 70 years old who received an inactivated influenza vaccine. CDR3 loop: CASSLEPGHTEAFF. In nucleotides, the CDR3 is TGCGCCAGCAGCTTGGAACCGGGGCACACTGAAGCTTTCTTT.